The entry that follows covers one T cell receptor beta chain sequence. Its cognate antigen has yet to be identified. Base qualities are not at hand, and no much larger clone is one base apart. This sample is drawn from a study of PD-1 blockade in classical Hodgkin lymphoma (dated by TCRdb to 2018 to 2021). For the study in its entirety: Nivolumab dosing was 3 mg/kg intravenously every 2 weeks, continuing until either disease progression or unacceptable toxicity. To define a peripheral blood immune signature of response to PD-1 blockade in classical Hodgkin lymphoma, the study combined TCR beta sequencing with CyTOF. Broader findings and caveats from the paper: Baseline TCR diversity was reported to be lower in newly diagnosed patients than in healthy donors, and even lower in relapsed/refractory patients. CD4+ but not CD8+ TCR diversity rose significantly by C4D1 (p=0.0027 vs p=0.16), most apparent in complete responders (p=0.02). Baseline diversity similar to that of newly diagnosed patients was observed in trial patients achieving complete response, whereas significantly lower diversity was observed in partial responders and progressors. Lower diversity was observed in patients in whom nivolumab was started less than 1 year after ASCT, and these patients were excluded from later analyses so that confounding by immune reconstitution would be avoided. The study covered only a single clinical trial cohort, and the causes of the repertoire differences, possibly disease activity or prior therapy, were still not defined.

What this sample's time point label stands for: cycle 2 day 1 (C2D1) of nivolumab. Relapse after autologous stem cell transplantation had occurred in all trial patients, and cohorts A, B and C were distinguished by prior brentuximab vedotin exposure. The trial cohort included more than 55 patients with relapsed/refractory classical Hodgkin lymphoma, and each patient had a best overall response of complete response, partial response or progressive disease. In the multi-cohort phase II CheckMate 205 trial, trial patients received single-agent nivolumab. An independent review committee assessed best overall response by applying the 2007 International Working Group response criteria. PBMCs from the trial were collected at three points: immediately before nivolumab initiation (C1D1), and during therapy at cycle 2 day 1 and cycle 4 day 1. After peripheral blood was drawn into 8 mL Vacutainer Cell Preparation Tubes, PBMCs were isolated by centrifugation and then cryopreserved.

Its CDR3 holds 14 amino acids, cysteine through phenylalanine. Only the CDR3 region is kept as DNA, spanning 42 bases read in frame from base 1. Relative to germline, V is 4 bases shorter and J is 0 bases shorter, with 10 bases between their ends. Sequences SQVTM (CDR1) and ANQGSEA (CDR2) are obtained from the germline V gene. Genomic DNA was extracted with the Qiagen DNeasy kit from unsorted PBMCs and from negatively selected CD4+ and CD8+ fractions. Using primers that anneal to V and J segments, immunoSEQ multiplex PCR amplified the TCR beta CDR3 regions. A synthetic immune receptor repertoire was used to minimize amplification bias, and any residual bias was removed computationally once sequencing was done. From the authors' description of their analysis: Custom Python scripts were used to quantify repertoire diversity as the Shannon entropy index. Unsorted, CD4+ and CD8+ repertoires were analyzed separately, except in combined analyses where CD4+ and CD8+ sequences were merged in silico. Clonal expansion was defined as at least a 2-fold frequency increase after treatment relative to C1D1, with a pseudocount of 0.5 for undetected baseline clones. Singleton clones were defined as clones with 0 or 1 copy at C1D1, and non-singleton clones were defined as clones with 2 or more copies. Clones expanded in unsorted samples were labelled as CD4+, CD8+ or unknown by matching protein sequences in sorted samples from the same patient. Diversity changes from C1D1 to C4D1 were tested in paired samples using Wilcoxon tests. Held by TCRdb, this immuneACCESS table contains in-frame sequences only and omits some clones. Under half of the omission traces to an unresolved V gene where checked; the cause of the rest is unknown. Clone size and the V and J calls come from that table; the DNA yielded D and trimming. This sample holds about 15,000 clones; approximately 64% were observed only once. About 9% of the sample rests with the top ten.

The input for sequencing was peripheral blood mononuclear cells (PBMCs), taken before the second cycle of nivolumab. The sequence is built from TRBV29-1 and TRBJ2-1; the D gene remains uncertain. The receptor was isolated from a human donor with classical Hodgkin lymphoma. The DNA sequence is given as TGCAGCGTTGTCGGCCCGAGCTCCTACAATGAGCAGTTCTTC. This sequence encodes CSVVGPSSYNEQFF.